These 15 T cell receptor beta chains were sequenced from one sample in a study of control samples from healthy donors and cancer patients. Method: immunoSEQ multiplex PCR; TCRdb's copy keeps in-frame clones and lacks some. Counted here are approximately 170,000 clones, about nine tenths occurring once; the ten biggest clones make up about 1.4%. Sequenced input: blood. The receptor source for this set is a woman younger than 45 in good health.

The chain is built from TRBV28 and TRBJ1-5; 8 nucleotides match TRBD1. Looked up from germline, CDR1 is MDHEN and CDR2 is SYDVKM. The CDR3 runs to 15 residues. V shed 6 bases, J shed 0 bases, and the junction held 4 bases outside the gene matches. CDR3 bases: TGTGCCAGCAGCGCAGGGGGCGATAGCAATCAGCCCCAGCATTTT. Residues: CASSAGGDSNQPQHF.

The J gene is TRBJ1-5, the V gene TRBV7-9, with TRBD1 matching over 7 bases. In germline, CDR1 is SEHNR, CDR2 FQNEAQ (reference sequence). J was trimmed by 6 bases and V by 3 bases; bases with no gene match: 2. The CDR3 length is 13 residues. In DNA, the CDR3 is TGTGCCAGCAGCTTGACAGGGCCTCAGCCCCAGCATTTT. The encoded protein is CASSLTGPQPQHF.

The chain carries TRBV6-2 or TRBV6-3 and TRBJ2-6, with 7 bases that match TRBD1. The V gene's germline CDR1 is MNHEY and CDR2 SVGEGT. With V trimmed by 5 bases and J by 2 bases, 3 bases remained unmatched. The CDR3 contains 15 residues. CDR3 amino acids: CASSLQGAGANVLTF. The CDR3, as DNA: TGTGCCAGCAGTCTCCAGGGGGCTGGGGCCAACGTCCTGACTTTC.

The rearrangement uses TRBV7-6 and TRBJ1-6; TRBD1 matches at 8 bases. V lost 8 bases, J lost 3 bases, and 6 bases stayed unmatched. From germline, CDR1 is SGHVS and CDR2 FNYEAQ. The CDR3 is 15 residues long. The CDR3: CASGLQGVYNSPLHF. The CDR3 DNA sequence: TGTGCCAGCGGACTACAGGGGGTCTATAATTCACCCCTCCACTTT.

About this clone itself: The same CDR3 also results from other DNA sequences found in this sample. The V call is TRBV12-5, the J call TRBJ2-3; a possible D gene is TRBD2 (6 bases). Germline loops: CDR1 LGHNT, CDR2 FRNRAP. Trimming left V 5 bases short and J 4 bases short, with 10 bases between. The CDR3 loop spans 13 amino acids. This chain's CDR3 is CASGPRLADTQYF. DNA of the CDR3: TGTGCTAGTGGTCCAAGACTAGCAGATACGCAGTATTTT.

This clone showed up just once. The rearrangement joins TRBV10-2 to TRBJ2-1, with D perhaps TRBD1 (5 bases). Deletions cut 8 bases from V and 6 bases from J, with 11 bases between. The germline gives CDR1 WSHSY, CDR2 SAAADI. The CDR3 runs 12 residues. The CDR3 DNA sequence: TGCGCCAGCGGCCAGGGTGGCAATGAGCAGTTCTTC. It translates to CASGQGGNEQFF.

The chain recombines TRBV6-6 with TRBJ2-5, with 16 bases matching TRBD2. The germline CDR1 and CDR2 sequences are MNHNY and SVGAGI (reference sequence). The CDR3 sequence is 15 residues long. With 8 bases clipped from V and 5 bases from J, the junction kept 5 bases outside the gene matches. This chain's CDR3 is CASGGLAGGHETQYF. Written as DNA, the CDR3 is TGTGCCAGCGGGGGACTAGCGGGGGGGCACGAGACCCAGTACTTC.

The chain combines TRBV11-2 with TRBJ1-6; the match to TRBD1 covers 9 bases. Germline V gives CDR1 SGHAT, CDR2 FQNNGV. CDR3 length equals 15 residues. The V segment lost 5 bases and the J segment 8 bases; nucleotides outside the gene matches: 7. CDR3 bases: TGTGCCAGCAGCCCGGGACAGGGAAAGTATTCACCCCTCCACTTT. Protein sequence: CASSPGQGKYSPLHF.

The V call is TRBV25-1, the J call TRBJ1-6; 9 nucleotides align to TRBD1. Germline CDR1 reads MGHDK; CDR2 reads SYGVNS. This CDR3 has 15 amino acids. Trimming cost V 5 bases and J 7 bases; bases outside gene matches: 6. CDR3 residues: CASSYTGTGNSPLHF. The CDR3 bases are TGTGCCAGCAGTTATACCGGGACAGGGAATTCACCCCTCCACTTT. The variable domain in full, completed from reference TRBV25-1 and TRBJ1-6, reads EADIYQTPRYLVIGTGKKITLECSQTMGHDKMYWYQQDPGMELHLIHYSYGVNSTEKGDLSSESTVSRIRTEHFPLTLESARPSHTSQYLCASSYTGTGNSPLHFGNGTRLTVT.

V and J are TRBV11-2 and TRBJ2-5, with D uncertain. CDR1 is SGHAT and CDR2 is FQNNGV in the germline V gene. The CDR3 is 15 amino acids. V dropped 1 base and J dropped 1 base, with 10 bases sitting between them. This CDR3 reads CASSLAARGQETQYF. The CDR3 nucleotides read TGTGCCAGCAGCTTAGCTGCCAGAGGCCAAGAGACCCAGTACTTC.

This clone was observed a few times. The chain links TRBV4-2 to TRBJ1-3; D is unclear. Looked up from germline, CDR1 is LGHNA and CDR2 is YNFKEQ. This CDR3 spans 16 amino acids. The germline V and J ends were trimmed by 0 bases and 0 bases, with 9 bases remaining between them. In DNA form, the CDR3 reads TGTGCCAGCAGCCAAGATCGACTGGGCTCTGGAAACACCATATATTTT. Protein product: CASSQDRLGSGNTIYF.

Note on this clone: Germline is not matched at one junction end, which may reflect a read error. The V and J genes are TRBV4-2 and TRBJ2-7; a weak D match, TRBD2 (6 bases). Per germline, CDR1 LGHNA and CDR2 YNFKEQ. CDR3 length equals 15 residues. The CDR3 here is CASSQAMEGSYEQYF. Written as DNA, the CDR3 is TGTGCCAGCAGCCAAGCGATGGAGGGATCCTATGAGCAGTACTTC.

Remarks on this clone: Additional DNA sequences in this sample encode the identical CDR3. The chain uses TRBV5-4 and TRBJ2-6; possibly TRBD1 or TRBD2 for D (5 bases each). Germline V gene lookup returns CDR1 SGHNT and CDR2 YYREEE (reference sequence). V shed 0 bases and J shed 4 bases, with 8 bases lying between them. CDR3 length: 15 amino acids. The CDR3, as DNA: TGTGCCAGCAGCTTGGCCGGGGCGGGGGCCAACGTCCTGACTTTC. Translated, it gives CASSLAGAGANVLTF.

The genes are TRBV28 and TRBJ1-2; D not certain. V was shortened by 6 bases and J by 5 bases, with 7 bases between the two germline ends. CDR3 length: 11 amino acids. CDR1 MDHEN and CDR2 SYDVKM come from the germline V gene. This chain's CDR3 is CASRGQYGYTF. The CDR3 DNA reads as TGTGCCAGCAGGGGTCAGTATGGCTACACCTTC.

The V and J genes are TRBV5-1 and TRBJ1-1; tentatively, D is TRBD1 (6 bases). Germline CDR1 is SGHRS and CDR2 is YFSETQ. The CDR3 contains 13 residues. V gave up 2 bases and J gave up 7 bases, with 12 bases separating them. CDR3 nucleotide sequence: TGCGCCAGCAGCTTCCGGACAGACGATGAAGCTTTCTTT. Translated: CASSFRTDDEAFF.